This T cell receptor (beta chain) was captured in a study of blood T cell repertoires in COVID-19. The overall study: Acute and convalescent COVID-19 specimens originated in the United States, Italy and Spain. T cells, B-cell-depleted T cells, or PBMCs supplied cDNA or gDNA.

Per the original data handling: Researchers report that nucleated cell counts were estimated from reference gene primer amplification. The table came from immunoSEQ multiplex PCR; TCRdb's copy has only in-frame clones and leaves some out. V, J and clone size reflect that table, while D and trimming were determined from the DNA. The sample shows some 310,000 clones, 90% of them seen only once. Germline assignment: CDR1 SQVTM and CDR2 ANQGSEA. The CDR3 has 13 residues. Trimming at V came to 3 bases and at J to 5 bases, leaving 5 bases not matched to a gene. One Seattle source followed patients from active infection through their disease course.

The chain links TRBV29-1 to TRBJ2-3, with 7 bases that match TRBD1. Sample: peripheral blood. The receptor comes from a middle-aged woman with COVID-19, enrolled during active disease. CDR3 sequence: CSVDCQGEDTQYF. CDR3 coding DNA: TGCAGCGTTGATTGTCAGGGGGAAGATACGCAGTATTTT.